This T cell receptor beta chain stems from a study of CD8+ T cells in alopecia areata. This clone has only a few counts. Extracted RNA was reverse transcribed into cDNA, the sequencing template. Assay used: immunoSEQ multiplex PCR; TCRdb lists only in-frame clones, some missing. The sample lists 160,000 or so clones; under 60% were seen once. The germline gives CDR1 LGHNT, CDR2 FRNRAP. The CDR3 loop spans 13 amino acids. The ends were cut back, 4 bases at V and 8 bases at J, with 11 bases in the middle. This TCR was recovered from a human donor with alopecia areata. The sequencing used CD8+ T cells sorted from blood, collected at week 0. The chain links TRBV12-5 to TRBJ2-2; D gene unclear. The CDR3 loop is CASGYSLSGELFF. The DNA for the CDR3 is TGTGCTAGTGGTTACAGCTTAAGTGGGGAGCTGTTTTTT.